This T cell receptor (beta chain) was profiled in a study of beta chain features in type 1 diabetes. Reverse transcription of all isolated RNA meant that expressed TCRB transcripts were sequenced. Generated by immunoSEQ multiplex PCR, the TCRdb table keeps only in-frame clones and is missing some. The sample has roughly 170,000 clones, 10% to 15% seen once. The ends were cut back, 7 bases at V and 5 bases at J, with 17 bases in the middle. This CDR3 comprises 13 residues. The germline CDR1 and CDR2 sequences are SQVTM and ANQGSEA. Points from the study as a whole: An over-representation of cells with high TCR expression could result from cDNA sequencing.

This clone was counted only a few times. The antigen is not known. Material for sequencing was central memory CD4+ T cells from blood. The TCR was taken from a woman younger than 35 in good health. The V gene is TRBV29-1, the J gene TRBJ1-1, with D perhaps TRBD1 (6 bases). CDR3 nucleotide sequence: TGCAGCGGATACAGGGAAAGAGGAACTGAAGCTTTCTTT. Encoded protein: CSGYRERGTEAFF.